These 3 T cell receptor beta chains were all obtained from the same sample, sequenced in a study of blood T cell repertoires in COVID-19. Using immunoSEQ multiplex PCR, the repertoire was profiled, and TCRdb retains in-frame clones only, with some absent. The sample carries roughly 230,000 clones, roughly 81% recorded once. Sequencing was done on a sample of peripheral blood. These receptors came from a middle-aged man with acute or convalescent COVID-19.

This chain links TRBV9 with TRBJ2-1, with 12 bases identical to TRBD2. Germline trimming cut 5 bases from V and 8 bases from J; bases unmatched to any gene: 5. The CDR3 consists of 14 residues. Germline values: CDR1 SGDLS, CDR2 YYNGEE. The CDR3 is CASSLAGGPDEQFF. In DNA, the CDR3 is TGTGCCAGCAGTCTAGCGGGGGGGCCGGATGAGCAGTTCTTC. The full variable domain, completed using reference TRBV9 and TRBJ2-1, is DSGVTQTPKHLITATGQRVTLRCSPRSGDLSVYWYQQSLDQGLQFLIQYYNGEERAKGNILERFSAQQFPDLHSELNLSSLELGDSALYFCASSLAGGPDEQFFGPGTRLTVL.

The rearrangement links TRBV3-1 (or the pseudogene TRBV3-2) to TRBJ1-1; a weak D match, TRBD1 (5 bases). The CDR3 length is 16 residues. Germline CDR1 reads LGHDT; CDR2 reads YNNKEL (reference sequence). With 2 bases removed from V and 6 bases from J, the gap between germline ends came to 19 bases. DNA of the CDR3: TGTGCCAGCAGCCAATTTGAGGGAGGGACGAGCGCTGAAGCTTTCTTT. It translates to CASSQFEGGTSAEAFF.

The chain is built from TRBV3-1 (or the pseudogene TRBV3-2) and TRBJ2-5, with 7 bases that match TRBD2. The CDR3 has 13 residues. Germline V gene data show CDR1 as LGHDT and CDR2 as YNNKEL (reference sequence). V dropped 7 bases and J dropped 5; count of bases not matched to a gene: 7. Here the CDR3 reads CASNRGGRETQYF. The CDR3 coding sequence is TGTGCCAGCAATAGGGGAGGGCGGGAGACCCAGTACTTC.